What follows are 32 T cell receptor beta chains derived from one specimen sequenced in a study of regulatory T cells in long-lasting Graves disease. The sample's time point: persistent/refractory GD, antithyroid drugs over 5 years with positive TRAb. Isolated PBMC RNA provided the starting material for the TCR library. The authors built TCR beta libraries using iRepertoire HTBI primers and Arm-PCR of CDR3 regions. TCRdb independently ran MiXCR on the multiplex PCR reads; one entry per CDR3 protein. The table lists 700,000 or so distinct CDR3 sequences, 30% of them singletons. Sequencing was performed on peripheral blood mononuclear cells (PBMCs), taken when the disease was refractory, from a patient treated with antithyroid drugs. These receptors all come from a female donor with Graves disease.

V and J are TRBV12-3 or TRBV12-4 and TRBJ1-1; D perhaps matches TRBD1 (5 bases). The length of the CDR3 is 14 residues. V was shortened by 5 bases and J by 8 bases, with 18 bases between the two germline ends. The CDR3 reads CASSPFGGTDEAFF. The CDR3 DNA sequence: TGTGCCAGCAGTCCATTCGGGGGGACCGACGAAGCTTTCTTT.

This clonotype was found a few times. This rearrangement joins TRBV20-1 to TRBJ2-7, with 11 bases matching TRBD1. Germline loops: CDR1 DFQATT, CDR2 SNEGSKA (reference sequence). V lost 6 bases and J lost 2; bases outside the gene matches: 9. The CDR3 runs to 15 residues. The CDR3: CSAPKPGQGAYEQYF. The DNA for the CDR3 is TGCAGTGCGCCCAAACCGGGACAGGGGGCCTACGAGCAGTACTTC.

This clonotype was detected many times. V is TRBV3-1 and J is TRBJ2-5, with D perhaps matching TRBD1 (5 bases). Trimming shortened V by 5 bases and J by 1 base, and 14 bases separated the two germline ends. CDR3 length: 15 residues. In germline, CDR1 is LGHDT, CDR2 YNNKEL (reference sequence). Here the CDR3 reads CASSSSRGTQETQYF. DNA of the CDR3: TGTGCCAGCAGCTCCTCTAGGGGAACCCAAGAGACCCAGTACTTC.

This clonotype turned up a few times. The V call is TRBV10-3, the J call TRBJ1-2; perhaps TRBD1 as D (5 bases). The germline V gene encodes CDR1 ENHRY and CDR2 SYGVKD. CDR3 length: 15 amino acids. V was clipped by 3 bases and J by 7 bases, with 18 bases between them. Written as DNA, the CDR3 is TGTGCCATCAGTGACCGGCAGGGATCTCGCCTTGGCTACACCTTC. Translating it yields CAISDRQGSRLGYTF.

This clonotype was picked up a small number of times. This chain links TRBV2 with TRBJ1-2; a possible D gene is TRBD1 (6 bases). The V end lost 6 bases, the J end lost 8 bases, and 13 bases lay between the germline ends. CDR1 is SNHLY, CDR2 FYNNEI, per germline. The CDR3 totals 12 residues. CDR3 DNA: TGTGCCAGCAGGGGGAGGGGGTACGGCTACACCTTC. Its protein product is CASRGRGYGYTF.

The chain employs TRBV19 and TRBJ2-7, with TRBD1 matching 9 bases. Germline-derived CDR1 and CDR2 are LNHDA and SQIVND (reference sequence). J lost 1 base, V lost 5 bases, and 12 bases had no gene match. The length of the CDR3 is 17 residues. The CDR3 bases are TGTGCCAGTAGTTCAATACCGGGACAGGGAGGGTCCTACGAGCAGTACTTC. Amino acids: CASSSIPGQGGSYEQYF.

V and J are TRBV18 and TRBJ2-5, with D tentatively TRBD2 (5 bases). V gave up 3 bases and J gave up 2 bases, with 13 bases separating them. The germline CDR1 and CDR2 sequences are KGHSH and LQKENI. CDR3 size: 15 residues. The chain's CDR3 is CASSPTPGKQETQYF. The DNA of the CDR3 is TGTGCCAGCTCACCTACACCGGGAAAACAAGAGACCCAGTACTTC.

This clonotype was detected only a few times. The chain uses TRBV6-5 and TRBJ2-7; D remains unclear. Trimming stripped 4 bases from V and 6 bases from J, with 13 bases between. This CDR3 has 13 residues. The germline V gene encodes CDR1 MNHEY and CDR2 SVGAGI. For the CDR3, the DNA is TGTGCCAGCAGTTGGCCAGGCGTAAGCGAGCAGTACTTC. It encodes CASSWPGVSEQYF.

The CDR3 protein is CASSLALSIYNEQFF. The CDR3 region has the DNA TGTGCCAGCAGCTTAGCTCTTTCGATTTACAATGAGCAGTTCTTC. This sequence joins TRBV11-3 and TRBJ2-1; D uncertain. The V gene lost 1 base and the J gene lost 4 bases, with 11 bases spanning the gap. The germline V gene has CDR1 SGHNT and CDR2 YENEEA. The CDR3 loop spans 15 amino acids.

This clonotype was seen only a few times. This chain links TRBV2 with TRBJ2-7, with TRBD2 matching 15 bases. CDR1 is SNHLY, CDR2 FYNNEI, per germline. Trimming removed 6 bases from V and 4 bases from J; junction bases left unmatched: 7. The CDR3 is 16 residues long. CDR3 in amino acids: CASSGPGTSGRYEQYF. The CDR3 DNA is TGTGCCAGCAGCGGACCTGGGACTAGCGGGAGGTACGAGCAGTACTTC.

At least ten counts were recorded for this clonotype. The rearrangement joins TRBV12-3 or TRBV12-4 to TRBJ2-6, with D possibly being TRBD2 (6 bases). V was pared by 6 bases and J by 3 bases, with 12 bases between. The CDR3 runs to 15 residues. CDR3 sequence reads: CASSSPGGGANVLTF. CDR3 bases: TGTGCCAGCAGCTCCCCCGGGGGTGGGGCCAACGTCCTGACTTTC.

This clonotype showed up many times. This chain joins TRBV15 and TRBJ2-7, with D perhaps being TRBD1 or TRBD2 (6 bases each). Trimming left V 7 bases short and J 3 bases short, with 13 bases between. The length of the CDR3 is 13 residues. Germline lookup yields CDR1 LNHNV and CDR2 YYDKDF (reference sequence). CDR3 residues: CATTRGGNYEQYF. The DNA of the CDR3 is TGTGCCACCACCAGGGGCGGGAACTACGAGCAGTACTTC.

This clonotype turned up a few times. This rearrangement joins TRBV29-1 to TRBJ2-2; 8 nucleotides agree with TRBD1. Trimming at V came to 7 bases and at J to 1 base, leaving 2 bases not matched to a gene. The CDR3 extends over 13 amino acids. The germline V gene encodes CDR1 SQVTM and CDR2 ANQGSEA. CDR3 in amino acids: CSGGTGNTGELFF. The DNA of the CDR3 is TGCAGCGGTGGGACAGGGAACACCGGGGAGCTGTTTTTT.

This clonotype was seen ten or more times. This rearrangement joins TRBV2 to TRBJ2-7; D remains ambiguous. This CDR3 has 13 residues. Trimming cost V 7 bases and J 2 bases, with 12 bases left between them. Germline V gene data show CDR1 as SNHLY and CDR2 as FYNNEI. CDR3 DNA sequence: TGTGCCAGCAAGACCACCCCGCCCTACGAGCAGTACTTC. Encoded protein: CASKTTPPYEQYF.

The chain has TRBV5-6 and TRBJ1-1; D call uncertain. The CDR3 is 16 residues long. Germline V lookup: CDR1 SGHDT, CDR2 YYEEEE. Deletions cut 4 bases from V and 11 bases from J, with 27 bases between. CDR3 DNA sequence: TGTGCCAGCAGCCCGGTGGCGGGCCCTCACTCCGCGGAGGCTTTCTTT. Encoded protein: CASSPVAGPHSAEAFF.

On this clonotype itself: Since a much larger clone is just one base distant, this may be a read error. The rearrangement joins TRBV6-2 or TRBV6-3 to TRBJ1-5, with D maybe TRBD1 (6 bases). The CDR3 consists of 15 residues. V was cut by 6 bases and J by 6 bases, with 18 bases left in between. The V gene's germline CDR1 is MNHEY and CDR2 SVGEGT. In nucleotides, the CDR3 is TGTGCCAGCAGATTTACAGGGTCACCCGGTCAGCCCCAGCATTTT. Residues: CASRFTGSPGQPQHF.

This chain joins TRBV24-1 and TRBJ2-2; tentatively, D is TRBD2 (6 bases). The V end lost 11 bases, the J end lost 2 bases, and 20 bases lay between the germline ends. CDR1 KGHDR and CDR2 SFDVKD come from the germline V gene. The CDR3 runs 16 residues. Here the CDR3 reads CANSGGKGPNTGELFF. The CDR3 nucleotides are TGTGCCAATAGCGGAGGGAAAGGACCTAACACCGGGGAGCTGTTTTTT.

The V gene is TRBV6-1, the J gene TRBJ1-1; D is undetermined. The germline V and J ends were trimmed by 10 bases and 5 bases, with 17 bases remaining between them. The germline V gene has CDR1 MNHNS and CDR2 SASEGT. The length of the CDR3 is 13 residues. The CDR3 region is CANEAGSRTEAFF. The CDR3 nucleotides read TGTGCCAACGAAGCCGGGAGTCGGACTGAAGCTTTCTTT.

The rearrangement uses TRBV30 and TRBJ1-5; tentative D call: TRBD1 (6 bases). V gave up 4 bases and J gave up 4 bases, with 11 bases separating them. This CDR3 is built from 13 residues. The V gene's germline CDR1 is GTSNPN and CDR2 SVGIG (reference sequence). The CDR3 nucleotides are TGTGCCTGGAACTCAGACAGGAATCAGCCCCAGCATTTT. This sequence encodes CAWNSDRNQPQHF.

This clonotype occurred many times. V is TRBV25-1 and J is TRBJ1-1, with a possible D match to TRBD1 (6 bases). The germline CDR1 and CDR2 sequences are MGHDK and SYGVNS. There are 14 residues in the CDR3. The V end was cut by 5 bases, the J end by 2 bases, with 12 bases between. Written as DNA, the CDR3 is TGTGCCAGCAGTTCCTGGACAGCCAACACTGAAGCTTTCTTT. Amino acid sequence: CASSSWTANTEAFF.

The rearrangement uses TRBV5-1 and TRBJ1-1; tentatively, D is TRBD1 (6 bases). Trimming removed 2 bases at V and 5 bases at J, with 19 bases between. The CDR3 runs 16 residues. Germline CDR1 is SGHRS and CDR2 is YFSETQ. CDR3 bases: TGCGCCAGCAGCTTCGGGGCTTTACAGGGAGCAACTGAAGCTTTCTTT. Protein sequence: CASSFGALQGATEAFF.

The table lists this clonotype with a few counts. The V and J genes are TRBV27 and TRBJ1-5, with a weak D call TRBD1 (6 bases). Trimming removed 3 bases at V and 2 bases at J, with 14 bases between. Germline CDR1 reads MNHEY; CDR2 reads SMNVEV (reference sequence). CDR3 size: 16 residues. The CDR3 region is CASSFLGQSGNQPQHF. The DNA for the CDR3 is TGTGCCAGCAGTTTTCTTGGACAGAGTGGCAATCAGCCCCAGCATTTT.

V gene TRBV12-3 or TRBV12-4 combines with J gene TRBJ1-1, with D possibly being TRBD1 (5 bases). The germline V and J ends were trimmed by 6 bases and 8 bases, with 13 bases remaining between them. This CDR3 comprises 12 residues. In nucleotides, the CDR3 is TGTGCCAGCAGGAGGGGACCCGGCGAAGCTTTCTTT. It encodes CASRRGPGEAFF.

This clonotype has more than one count but fewer than ten. The CDR3 DNA reads TGTGCCAGCAGCCCAAGGGCGGCGCTAGCCTACGAGCAGTACTTC. Residues: CASSPRAALAYEQYF. The chain employs TRBV7-2 and TRBJ2-7; D ambiguous. The CDR3 loop spans 15 amino acids. The V and J ends lost 5 bases and 2 bases respectively, with 16 bases between them. CDR1 and CDR2 (germline): SGHTA, FQGNSA.

This sequence joins TRBV10-3 and TRBJ1-5; TRBD1 matches 8 bases. CDR1 and CDR2 from the germline V gene are ENHRY and SYGVKD. The V and J ends lost 10 bases and 8 bases, in that order; junction bases with no gene match: 10. The CDR3 runs 13 residues. In DNA, the CDR3 is TGTGCCACCCAGACAGGGGCTGGAGAGCCCCAGCATTTT. Amino acids: CATQTGAGEPQHF.

This clonotype was counted only a few times. The chain couples TRBV10-3 to TRBJ1-1; D remains ambiguous. This CDR3 comprises 13 residues. Per the germline V gene, CDR1 is ENHRY and CDR2 is SYGVKD. V was cut by 4 bases and J by 1 base, with 7 bases left in between. The CDR3, as DNA: TGTGCCATCAGTGGACATGAGAACACTGAAGCTTTCTTT. It specifies CAISGHENTEAFF.

In DNA form, the CDR3 reads TGTGCCAGCAGCGTAGGAGCAGGGTATGAAAAACTGTTTTTT. Protein: CASSVGAGYEKLFF. The chain combines TRBV9 with TRBJ1-4; perhaps TRBD1 as D (5 bases). Looked up from germline, CDR1 is SGDLS and CDR2 is YYNGEE. Trimming left V 0 bases short and J 6 bases short, with 9 bases between. The CDR3 is 14 amino acids.

This clonotype was counted only a few times. The rearrangement joins TRBV2 to TRBJ1-5; D not resolved. V gave up 2 bases and J gave up 0 bases, with 5 bases separating them. Germline V gene data show CDR1 as SNHLY and CDR2 as FYNNEI. The CDR3 runs 14 residues. CDR3 in amino acids: CASSEQNSNQPQHF. The CDR3 nucleotides are TGTGCCAGCAGTGAACAGAATAGCAATCAGCCCCAGCATTTT.

There are a few counts of this clonotype. The chain links TRBV12-3 or TRBV12-4 to TRBJ1-6, with a weak D call TRBD1 (5 bases). There are 14 residues in the CDR3. V lost 3 bases to trimming and J lost 6 bases, with 9 bases between them. The CDR3 DNA is TGTGCCAGCAGTTTTCCTCAGGGTAATTCACCCCTCCACTTT. Protein: CASSFPQGNSPLHF.

The J gene is TRBJ2-5, the V gene TRBV20-1, with 11 bases identical to TRBD2. Germline V gene data show CDR1 as DFQATT and CDR2 as SNEGSKA (reference sequence). The CDR3 runs to 16 residues. After removal of 0 bases from V and 5 bases from J, the junction contained 8 bases not matched to a gene. The CDR3 sequence is CSARDTVTSGKETQYF. CDR3 DNA sequence: TGCAGTGCTAGAGATACTGTGACTAGCGGGAAGGAGACCCAGTACTTC.

This clonotype was picked up many times. The V gene is TRBV28, the J gene TRBJ1-5, with D perhaps TRBD1 (6 bases). The CDR3 consists of 16 residues. The V and J ends lost 2 bases and 1 base respectively, with 12 bases between them. The germline gives CDR1 MDHEN, CDR2 SYDVKM. The CDR3 protein is CASSLGGRGSNQPQHF. The DNA of the CDR3 is TGTGCCAGCAGTTTAGGGGGGCGCGGCAGCAATCAGCCCCAGCATTTT.

The CDR3 coding sequence is TGTGCCAGCAGCCTCCGGGGACAGGGGTCTTCACCCCTCCACTTT. The encoded protein is CASSLRGQGSSPLHF. This chain joins TRBV12-3 or TRBV12-4 and TRBJ1-6, with 10 bases fitting TRBD1. There are 15 residues in the CDR3. Trimming cost V 6 bases and J 9 bases; bases outside gene matches: 8.